One and the same sample provided the 3 T cell receptor beta chains below, sequenced in a study of radiotherapy plus CTLA-4 blockade in lung cancer. TCRdb's table, derived via immunoSEQ multiplex PCR, lists solely in-frame clones and lacks some. This sample has roughly 100,000 clones; roughly 80% occur once, and the top ten carry about a quarter. The sequencing used peripheral blood, collected from a patient treated with radiotherapy plus ipilimumab. These receptors originate from a human donor with non-small cell lung cancer that progressed on radiotherapy plus ipilimumab.

The rearrangement uses TRBV2 and TRBJ1-3; D call uncertain. V was clipped by 7 bases and J by 0 bases, with 10 bases between them. CDR3 length: 14 amino acids. Germline V CDR1 and CDR2: SNHLY, FYNNEI. Written as DNA, the CDR3 is TGTGCCAGCACTGTGGCGGACTCTGGAAACACCATATATTTT. Protein product: CASTVADSGNTIYF.

The chain couples TRBV28 to TRBJ1-2; D gene ambiguous. Germline V gives CDR1 MDHEN, CDR2 SYDVKM. Trimming left V 3 bases short and J 2 bases short, with 13 bases between. There are 15 residues in the CDR3. The CDR3 nucleotides are TGTGCCAGCAGTTTGGCCAGAAATACCAACTATGGCTACACCTTC. Amino acid sequence: CASSLARNTNYGYTF.

To note about this clone: Other DNA sequences from this sample encode an identical CDR3 as well. The chain has TRBV4-2 and TRBJ2-3, with 11 bases aligning to TRBD2. V lost 4 bases, J lost 0 bases, and 3 bases stayed unmatched. Germline values: CDR1 LGHNA, CDR2 YNFKEQ. The CDR3 is 16 amino acids. CDR3 DNA sequence: TGTGCCAGCAGCCTAGGGACTAGCGGCAGCACAGATACGCAGTATTTT. Translating gives CASSLGTSGSTDTQYF.